The 17 T cell receptor beta chains reported below all come from one sample, sequenced in a study of identical twins. TCRdb independently ran MiXCR on the 5' RACE reads; one entry per CDR3 protein. This sample has approximately 530,000 distinct CDR3 sequences; approximately 20% occur once, and the top ten carry approximately 0.49%. The data also belong to a second study, concerning yellow fever vaccine responses in identical twins.

The sample consisted of CD4+ T cells sorted from blood. These receptors came from a woman younger than 35 in good health.

V and J are TRBV5-1 and TRBJ2-3, with TRBD2 matching 10 bases. CDR1 and CDR2 (germline): SGHRS, YFSETQ. Germline trimming cut 3 bases from V and 4 bases from J; bases unmatched to any gene: 14. The CDR3 runs 18 residues. CDR3 amino acids: CASSSQGNLAGVADTQYF. The CDR3 DNA follows: TGCGCCAGCAGCTCACAAGGAAATCTAGCGGGAGTCGCAGATACGCAGTATTTT.

This chain uses TRBV10-2 with TRBJ2-3, with D possibly being TRBD2 (6 bases). CDR3 size: 16 residues. Germline V CDR1 and CDR2: WSHSY, SAAADI. The ends were cut back, 3 bases at V and 0 bases at J, with 13 bases in the middle. The CDR3 coding sequence is TGCGCCAGCAGTGATTCGCTAGCGAGCAGCACAGATACGCAGTATTTT. Amino acid sequence: CASSDSLASSTDTQYF.

This clonotype has at least ten counts. J is TRBJ2-5 and V is TRBV12-3 or TRBV12-4, with TRBD2 matching 11 bases. The CDR3 extends over 18 amino acids. Germline trimming cut 3 bases from V and 2 bases from J; bases unmatched to any gene: 11. The CDR3 DNA follows: TGTGCCAGCAGTTTTCGCGCTAGCGGGAGGTATACTCAAGAGACCCAGTACTTC. It encodes CASSFRASGRYTQETQYF.

This clonotype was recorded a few times. CDR3 protein: CASSLDASLDYEQYF. The CDR3 DNA sequence: TGTGCCAGCAGCCTTGACGCCTCCTTGGACTACGAGCAGTACTTC. This chain links TRBV7-9 with TRBJ2-7, with D unclear. CDR1 is SEHNR, CDR2 FQNEAQ, per germline (reference sequence). The CDR3 sequence is 15 residues long. Trimming shortened V by 5 bases and J by 3 bases, and 17 bases separated the two germline ends.

The chain couples TRBV5-1 to TRBJ2-1, with 12 bases fitting TRBD2. Germline CDR1 reads SGHRS; CDR2 reads YFSETQ. This CDR3 is 15 amino acids long. V shed 4 bases and J 10 bases; nucleotides not matched to a gene: 9. The CDR3 region has the DNA TGCGCCAGCAGCCCGACTAGCGGGGGCTTTATGGAGCAGTTCTTC. Translated: CASSPTSGGFMEQFF.

The chain employs TRBV28 and TRBJ1-1; D gene ambiguous. This CDR3 has 13 residues. Germline lookup yields CDR1 MDHEN and CDR2 SYDVKM. Deletions cut 1 base from V and 6 bases from J, with 9 bases between. This CDR3 is CASSLSVLAEAFF. CDR3 sequence (DNA): TGTGCCAGCAGTTTATCCGTTCTTGCTGAAGCTTTCTTT.

The chain carries TRBV4-2 and TRBJ2-5; D might be TRBD2 (6 bases). This CDR3 has 17 residues. Germline assignment: CDR1 LGHNA and CDR2 YNFKEQ. Trimming shortened V by 0 bases and J by 2 bases, and 16 bases separated the two germline ends. CDR3 protein: CASSQERILAPQETQYF. Written as DNA, the CDR3 is TGTGCCAGCAGCCAAGAAAGAATACTAGCTCCACAAGAGACCCAGTACTTC.

This clonotype has only a few counts. CDR3 nucleotide sequence: TGCGCCAGCAGCTTGGCCAAACTAGCGGCGGGACCGAACACCGGGGAGCTGTTTTTT. Protein: CASSLAKLAAGPNTGELFF. The chain has TRBV5-1 and TRBJ2-2, with 8 bases matching TRBD2. Germline CDR1 and CDR2: SGHRS and YFSETQ. The CDR3 is 19 residues long. J was trimmed by 0 bases and V by 0 bases; bases with no gene match: 10.

This rearrangement joins TRBV6-4 to TRBJ2-5, with a weak D call TRBD2 (5 bases). Germline CDR1 MRHNA, CDR2 SNTAGT. This CDR3 is built from 13 residues. V lost 4 bases to trimming and J lost 2 bases, with 8 bases between them. CDR3 sequence (DNA): TGTGCCAGCAGTGCGGGGTCTCAAGAGACCCAGTACTTC. Translation gives CASSAGSQETQYF.

This clonotype has a handful of counts. Written as DNA, the CDR3 is TGTGCCAGCAGTTTCGAGGGGCGCGGCTACACCTTC. Encoded protein: CASSFEGRGYTF. The chain couples TRBV12-3 or TRBV12-4 to TRBJ1-2, with D possibly matching TRBD1 (5 bases). V lost 3 bases and J lost 8, with 10 bases in between. The CDR3 has 12 residues.

The chain uses TRBV3-1 and TRBJ2-3; 7 bases map to TRBD1. V trimming: 1 base; J trimming: 0 bases; junction bases outside the gene matches: 7. The CDR3 extends over 17 amino acids. Germline V CDR1 and CDR2: LGHDT, YNNKEL (reference sequence). The CDR3 nucleotides are TGTGCCAGCAGCCAAGGCCAGGACAGGTTAAGCACAGATACGCAGTATTTT. This gives the protein CASSQGQDRLSTDTQYF.

J is TRBJ1-1 and V is TRBV3-1, with a weak D call TRBD1 (5 bases). CDR1 and CDR2 from the germline V gene are LGHDT and YNNKEL (reference sequence). The CDR3 covers 14 residues. Trimming stripped 1 base from V and 2 bases from J, with 8 bases between. The CDR3 loop reads CASSQVDSNTEAFF. The CDR3 DNA follows: TGTGCCAGCAGCCAAGTTGACAGCAACACTGAAGCTTTCTTT.

The chain combines TRBV18 with TRBJ2-7; 8 bases agree with TRBD1. Germline CDR1 and CDR2: KGHSH and LQKENI. V lost 5 bases, J lost 0 bases, and 3 bases stayed unmatched. This CDR3 region has 14 residues. The CDR3 DNA reads as TGTGCCAGCTCAGGACAGGGAATCTCCTACGAGCAGTACTTC. It codes for CASSGQGISYEQYF.

This CDR3 reads CSAIINRRPYEQYV. The CDR3 nucleotides read TGCAGTGCTATCATTAACAGGCGACCCTACGAGCAGTACGTC. The rearrangement uses TRBV20-1 and TRBJ2-7; perhaps TRBD1 as D (5 bases). V lost 4 bases and J 2 bases, leaving 15 bases between the germline ends. This CDR3 comprises 14 residues. Looked up from germline, CDR1 is DFQATT and CDR2 is SNEGSKA (reference sequence).

The rearrangement links TRBV20-1 to TRBJ2-6, with D perhaps given as TRBD1 or TRBD2 (6 bases each). The length of the CDR3 is 17 residues. The germline V and J ends were trimmed by 3 bases and 2 bases, with 17 bases remaining between them. Germline CDR1 is DFQATT and CDR2 is SNEGSKA (reference sequence). The CDR3 sequence: CSAREAPGDTGANVLTF. In nucleotides, the CDR3 is TGCAGTGCTAGGGAGGCCCCGGGGGACACTGGGGCCAACGTCCTGACTTTC.

In DNA form, the CDR3 reads TGTGCCAGCAGTCTACTCCCAGGCCCGGACGTGGGCGAGCAGTACTTC. It is translated as CASSLLPGPDVGEQYF. V usage is TRBV28 and J usage is TRBJ2-7; unclear D gene. CDR1 MDHEN and CDR2 SYDVKM come from the germline V gene. The germline V and J ends were trimmed by 5 bases and 6 bases, with 23 bases remaining between them. The CDR3 extends over 16 amino acids.

This clonotype has a handful of counts. The rearrangement joins TRBV7-8 to TRBJ2-3, with D possibly being TRBD1 (5 bases). Germline V gene data show CDR1 as SGHVS and CDR2 as FQNEAQ. Trimming took 1 base from V and 2 from J, leaving 10 bases between them. CDR3 length: 15 amino acids. This CDR3 reads CASSLVLGDTDTQYF. The CDR3 DNA reads as TGTGCCAGCAGCTTAGTATTAGGGGACACAGATACGCAGTATTTT.